Below are 12 T cell receptor beta chains sequenced from a single sample in a study of shared clonotypes between healthy human individuals. Profiling relied on immunoSEQ multiplex PCR, and the TCRdb table lists in-frame clones only, not all of them. The sample consists of 450,000 to 500,000 clones, over 70% of them appearing once. Input material: PBMCs. These receptors all come from a woman in her thirties or forties in good health. Some clones in this sample may be carry-over from other donors' samples.

V usage is TRBV5-4 and J usage is TRBJ2-7, with D perhaps TRBD1 or TRBD2 (5 bases each). The CDR3 extends over 15 amino acids. CDR1 and CDR2 from the germline V gene are SGHNT and YYREEE (reference sequence). Trimming took off 2 bases at V and 2 bases at J, with 14 bases between the two ends. The DNA of the CDR3 is TGTGCCAGCAGCTTTGGGACCAGCCACCCCTACGAGCAGTACTTC. It codes for CASSFGTSHPYEQYF.

This clone was recorded only once. This chain links TRBV28 with TRBJ2-7; TRBD1 matches 10 bases. Germline V gene sequence: CDR1 MDHEN, CDR2 SYDVKM. The CDR3 runs to 15 residues. V was pared by 6 bases and J by 1 base, with 6 bases of the junction left unmatched. The CDR3 nucleotides are TGTGCCAGCAGAACCCGGGACAGGGGTTCCTACGAGCAGTACTTC. As protein: CASRTRDRGSYEQYF. The complete variable domain, with remaining parts taken from reference TRBV28 and TRBJ2-7, reads DVKVTQSSRYLVKRTGEKVFLECVQDMDHENMFWYRQDPGLGLRLIYFSYDVKMKEKGDIPEGYSVSREKKERFSLILESASTNQTSMYLCASRTRDRGSYEQYFGPGTRLTVT.

In this sample, this clone turned up a few times. Given a far larger clone just one base away, this is likely a sequencing read error. At the DNA level, this CDR3 is encoded by other sequences in the same sample as well. The V and J genes are TRBV30 and TRBJ1-2, with 8 bases that match TRBD1. The CDR3 runs 13 residues. Trimming cost V 0 bases and J 7 bases; bases outside gene matches: 4. The germline CDR1 and CDR2 sequences are GTSNPN and SVGIG (reference sequence). The CDR3 protein is CAWSVQGGGGYTF. DNA for the CDR3: TGTGCCTGGAGTGTACAGGGGGGAGGTGGCTACACCTTC.

This clone appeared a single time. A far larger clone is off by one base, so a read error is likely. Since no conserved phenylalanine or tryptophan closes the CDR3, a read error is the likely cause. This CDR3 is CASSLTGRGANVLTS. The CDR3 coding sequence is TGTGCCAGCAGTTTAACAGGGCGTGGGGCCAACGTCCTGACTTCC. The V and J genes are TRBV27 and TRBJ2-6, with D perhaps matching TRBD1 (6 bases). This CDR3 region has 15 residues. Per germline, CDR1 MNHEY and CDR2 SMNVEV (reference sequence). The ends were cut back, 2 bases at V and 3 bases at J, with 8 bases in the middle.

This clone was found once. Other DNA sequences in this sample translate to the same CDR3. V and J are TRBV28 and TRBJ1-2; D is undetermined. Between the trimmed V and J ends, which lost 4 bases and 5 bases, there was a span of 5 bases. The CDR3 loop spans 11 amino acids. Germline CDR1 MDHEN, CDR2 SYDVKM. The CDR3 reads CASSSRYGYTF. CDR3 bases: TGTGCCAGCAGTTCAAGATATGGCTACACCTTC.

The V and J genes are TRBV5-4 and TRBJ2-1; D is perhaps TRBD1 (6 bases). Germline V gene lookup returns CDR1 SGHNT and CDR2 YYREEE (reference sequence). The CDR3 contains 16 residues. The V gene lost 6 bases and the J gene lost 0 bases, with 16 bases spanning the gap. CDR3 DNA sequence: TGTGCCAGCAATTGGGGGCAAGGAATCTCCTACAATGAGCAGTTCTTC. Residues: CASNWGQGISYNEQFF.

V is TRBV28 and J is TRBJ2-7, with D uncertain. The germline V gene encodes CDR1 MDHEN and CDR2 SYDVKM. The CDR3 loop spans 12 amino acids. V lost 1 base and J lost 12, with 13 bases in between. The DNA of the CDR3 is TGTGCCAGCAGTTTATCCACGATGGGTGTGTACTTC. This codes for CASSLSTMGVYF.

The chain employs TRBV27 and TRBJ2-1; 7 nucleotides agree with TRBD2. CDR1 MNHEY and CDR2 SMNVEV come from the germline V gene (reference sequence). The CDR3 sequence is 14 residues long. V dropped 4 bases and J dropped 10; count of bases not matched to a gene: 10. The DNA for the CDR3 is TGTGCCAGCAGTTCCCGGACGGGGAGGGAGGAGCAGTTCTTC. Amino acid sequence: CASSSRTGREEQFF.

V is TRBV28 and J is TRBJ1-5; D ambiguous. The CDR3 is 12 residues long. The V end lost 3 bases, the J end lost 9 bases, and 9 bases lay between the germline ends. Germline V CDR1 and CDR2: MDHEN, SYDVKM. The CDR3, as DNA: TGTGCCAGCAGTTTCTTTCTTCGGCCCCAGCATTTT. Translation: CASSFFLRPQHF.

The rearrangement joins TRBV28 to TRBJ2-1; D ambiguous. This CDR3 region has 13 residues. Germline lookup yields CDR1 MDHEN and CDR2 SYDVKM. Trimming shortened V by 6 bases and J by 3 bases, and 9 bases separated the two germline ends. Written as DNA, the CDR3 is TGTGCCAGCAGCCCCCCGGGCTACAATGAGCAGTTCTTC. Protein sequence: CASSPPGYNEQFF.

The rearrangement links TRBV7-7 to TRBJ2-5, with 10 positions matching TRBD1. Germline V gives CDR1 SSHAT, CDR2 FNYEAQ (reference sequence). This CDR3 has 14 residues. V lost 5 bases and J lost 4; bases outside the gene matches: 4. In DNA, the CDR3 is TGTGCCAGCAGCACCGGGACAGGGGTAGAGACCCAGTACTTC. This gives the protein CASSTGTGVETQYF. Based on the CDR3 plus reference TRBV7-7 and TRBJ2-5, the full variable domain is GAGVSQSPRYKVTKRGQDVTLRCDPISSHATLYWYQQALGQGPEFLTYFNYEAQPDKSGLPSDRFSAERPEGSISTLTIQRTEQRDSAMYRCASSTGTGVETQYFGPGTRLLVL.

DNA for the CDR3: TGCGCCAGCAGCCAAAAGACTAGAAACACTGAAGCTTTCTTT. Translating gives CASSQKTRNTEAFF. The chain couples TRBV4-3 to TRBJ1-1; D gene uncertain. Germline V gives CDR1 LGHNA, CDR2 YSLEER. Trimming took 2 bases from V and 2 from J, leaving 9 bases between them. CDR3 length: 14 amino acids.